This T cell receptor (beta chain) was found in a study of blood T cell repertoires in COVID-19. Sequenced by immunoSEQ multiplex PCR; TCRdb stores in-frame clones only, minus some. The sample carries more than 200,000 clones, 70% to 90% recorded once. Germline-derived CDR1 and CDR2 are KGHSH and LQKENI. V was cut by 1 base and J by 3 bases, with 9 bases left in between. The CDR3 is made up of 14 amino acids. Sequenced input: peripheral blood. This chain uses TRBV18 with TRBJ1-1; tentatively, D is TRBD1 (6 bases). This receptor was obtained from a woman aged 45-60 years with acute or convalescent COVID-19. The DNA of the CDR3 is TGTGCCAGCTCACCACGGACAGACTACACTGAAGCTTTCTTT. Its translation is CASSPRTDYTEAFF.